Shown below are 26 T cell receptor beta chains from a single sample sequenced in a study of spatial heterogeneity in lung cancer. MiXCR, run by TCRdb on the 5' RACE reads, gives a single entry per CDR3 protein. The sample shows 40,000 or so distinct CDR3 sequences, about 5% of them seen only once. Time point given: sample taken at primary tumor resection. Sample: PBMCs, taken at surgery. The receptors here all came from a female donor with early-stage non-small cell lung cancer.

For the CDR3, the DNA is TGTGCCAGCAGTTTATCGTCTGGGCTCACTGAAGCTTTCTTT. This translates into CASSLSSGLTEAFF. The V gene is TRBV27, the J gene TRBJ1-1, with unresolved D. The V end lost 0 bases, the J end lost 4 bases, and 9 bases lay between the germline ends. CDR1 and CDR2 from the germline V gene are MNHEY and SMNVEV (reference sequence). The length of the CDR3 is 14 residues.

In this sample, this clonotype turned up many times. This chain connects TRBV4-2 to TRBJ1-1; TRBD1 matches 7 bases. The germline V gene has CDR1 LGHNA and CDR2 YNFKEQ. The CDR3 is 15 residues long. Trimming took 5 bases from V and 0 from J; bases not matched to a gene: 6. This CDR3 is CASSDPQGLNTEAFF. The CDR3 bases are TGTGCCAGCAGCGACCCACAGGGGCTGAACACTGAAGCTTTCTTT.

The CDR3 bases are TGTGCCAGCAGACGGTCGGCCGCCTACGAGCAGTACTTC. This codes for CASRRSAAYEQYF. V and J are TRBV2 and TRBJ2-7; D remains unclear. Germline V gene lookup returns CDR1 SNHLY and CDR2 FYNNEI. The CDR3 runs to 13 residues. The V end lost 6 bases, the J end lost 2 bases, and 11 bases lay between the germline ends.

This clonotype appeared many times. The CDR3 loop is CASRKENRDSANYGYTF. CDR3 DNA: TGTGCCAGCAGGAAAGAGAATCGGGACAGCGCTAACTATGGCTACACCTTC. This rearrangement joins TRBV27 to TRBJ1-2; 7 positions match TRBD1. Germline V gene sequence: CDR1 MNHEY, CDR2 SMNVEV (reference sequence). With V trimmed by 6 bases and J by 0 bases, 13 bases remained unmatched. This CDR3 is built from 17 residues.

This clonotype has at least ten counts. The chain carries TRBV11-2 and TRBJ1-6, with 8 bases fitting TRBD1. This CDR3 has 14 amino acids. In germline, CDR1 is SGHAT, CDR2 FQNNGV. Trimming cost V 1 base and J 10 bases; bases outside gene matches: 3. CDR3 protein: CASSLARGQSPLHF. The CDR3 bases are TGTGCCAGCAGCTTAGCCAGGGGGCAATCACCCCTCCACTTT. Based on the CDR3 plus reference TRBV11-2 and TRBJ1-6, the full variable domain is EAGVAQSPRYKIIEKRQSVAFWCNPISGHATLYWYQQILGQGPKLLIQFQNNGVVDDSQLPKDRFSAERLKGVDSTLKIQPAKLEDSAVYLCASSLARGQSPLHFGNGTRLTVT.

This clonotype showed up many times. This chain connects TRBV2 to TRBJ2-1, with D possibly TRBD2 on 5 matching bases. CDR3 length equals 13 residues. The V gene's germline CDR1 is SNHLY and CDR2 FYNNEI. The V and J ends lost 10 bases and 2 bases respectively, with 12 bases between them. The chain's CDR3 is CATQDWTYNEQFF. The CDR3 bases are TGTGCCACTCAGGACTGGACCTACAATGAGCAGTTCTTC.

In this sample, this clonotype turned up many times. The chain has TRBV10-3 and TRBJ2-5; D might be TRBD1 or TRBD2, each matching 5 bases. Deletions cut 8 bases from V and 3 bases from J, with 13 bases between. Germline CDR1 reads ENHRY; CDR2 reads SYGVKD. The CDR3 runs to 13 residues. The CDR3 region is CAIRDPREETQYF. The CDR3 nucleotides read TGTGCCATCCGGGACCCCCGGGAAGAGACCCAGTACTTC.

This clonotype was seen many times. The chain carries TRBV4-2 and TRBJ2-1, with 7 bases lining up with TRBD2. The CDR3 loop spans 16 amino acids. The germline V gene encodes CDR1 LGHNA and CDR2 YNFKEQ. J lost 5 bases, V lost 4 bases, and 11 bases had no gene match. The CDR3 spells CASSLADRGTNNEQFF. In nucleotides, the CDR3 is TGTGCCAGCAGCCTCGCAGACCGAGGGACTAACAATGAGCAGTTCTTC.

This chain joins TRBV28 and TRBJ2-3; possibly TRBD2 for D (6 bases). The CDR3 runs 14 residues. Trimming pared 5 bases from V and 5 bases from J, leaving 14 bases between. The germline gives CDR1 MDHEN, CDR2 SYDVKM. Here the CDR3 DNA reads TGTGCCAGCAGTAATAGCGGAATTATAGATACGCAGTATTTT. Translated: CASSNSGIIDTQYF.

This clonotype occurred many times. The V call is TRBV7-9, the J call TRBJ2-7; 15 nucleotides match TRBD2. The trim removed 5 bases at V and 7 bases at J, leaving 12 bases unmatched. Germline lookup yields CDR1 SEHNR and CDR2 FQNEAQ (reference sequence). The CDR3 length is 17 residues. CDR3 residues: CASSQGLAGGPWSEQYF. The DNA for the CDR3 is TGTGCCAGCAGCCAGGGACTAGCGGGGGGCCCGTGGTCGGAGCAGTACTTC.

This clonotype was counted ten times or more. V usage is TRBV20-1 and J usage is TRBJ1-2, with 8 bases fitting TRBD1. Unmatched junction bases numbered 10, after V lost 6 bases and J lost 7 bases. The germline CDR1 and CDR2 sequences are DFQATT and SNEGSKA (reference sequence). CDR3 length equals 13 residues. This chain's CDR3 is CSAASQGAFGYTF. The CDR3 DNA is TGCAGTGCCGCCTCTCAGGGGGCGTTTGGCTACACCTTC.

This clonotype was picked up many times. The CDR3 DNA sequence: TGTGCCAGCAGCGTAGGAGGCCGCAATGAGCAGTTCTTC. Translation: CASSVGGRNEQFF. This chain connects TRBV9 to TRBJ2-1, with D unresolved. Germline V CDR1 and CDR2: SGDLS, YYNGEE. There are 13 residues in the CDR3. Trimming stripped 0 bases from V and 6 bases from J, with 7 bases between.

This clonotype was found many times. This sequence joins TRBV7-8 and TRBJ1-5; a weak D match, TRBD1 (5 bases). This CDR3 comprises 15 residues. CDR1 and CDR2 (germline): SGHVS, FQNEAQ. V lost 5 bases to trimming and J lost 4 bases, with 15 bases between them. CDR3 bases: TGTGCCAGCAGCACCGGGACCCAGGGAAATCAGCCCCAGCATTTT. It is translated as CASSTGTQGNQPQHF. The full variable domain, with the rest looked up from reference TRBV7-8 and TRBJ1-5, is GAGVSQSPRYKVAKRGQDVALRCDPISGHVSLFWYQQALGQGPEFLTYFQNEAQLDKSGLPSDRFFAERPEGSVSTLKIQRTQQEDSAVYLCASSTGTQGNQPQHFGDGTRLSIL.

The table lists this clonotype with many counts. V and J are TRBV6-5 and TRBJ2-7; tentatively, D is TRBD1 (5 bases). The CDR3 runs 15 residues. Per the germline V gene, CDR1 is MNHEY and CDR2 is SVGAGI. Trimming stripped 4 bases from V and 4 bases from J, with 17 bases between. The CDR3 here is CASSLDRGSPYEQYF. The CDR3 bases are TGTGCCAGCAGTTTAGATAGGGGCAGCCCTTACGAGCAGTACTTC.

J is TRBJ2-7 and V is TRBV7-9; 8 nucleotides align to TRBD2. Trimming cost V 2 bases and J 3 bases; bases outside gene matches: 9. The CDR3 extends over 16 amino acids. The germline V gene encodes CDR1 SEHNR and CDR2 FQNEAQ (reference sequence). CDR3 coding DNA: TGTGCCAGCAGCTTATCCGTCGGGACTAGTATCTACGAGCAGTACTTC. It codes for CASSLSVGTSIYEQYF.

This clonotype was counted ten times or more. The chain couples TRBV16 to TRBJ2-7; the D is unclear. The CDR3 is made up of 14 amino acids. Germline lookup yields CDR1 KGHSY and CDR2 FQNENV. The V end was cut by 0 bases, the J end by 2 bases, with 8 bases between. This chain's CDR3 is CASSQSPTTYEQYF. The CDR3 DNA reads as TGTGCCAGCAGCCAATCCCCTACGACCTACGAGCAGTACTTC.

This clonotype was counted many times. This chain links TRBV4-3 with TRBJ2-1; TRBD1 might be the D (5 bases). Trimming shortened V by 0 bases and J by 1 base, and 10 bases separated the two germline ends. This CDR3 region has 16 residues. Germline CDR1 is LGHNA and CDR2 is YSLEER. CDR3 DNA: TGCGCCAGCAGCCAAGATTTTAGACAGTCCTACAATGAGCAGTTCTTC. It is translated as CASSQDFRQSYNEQFF.

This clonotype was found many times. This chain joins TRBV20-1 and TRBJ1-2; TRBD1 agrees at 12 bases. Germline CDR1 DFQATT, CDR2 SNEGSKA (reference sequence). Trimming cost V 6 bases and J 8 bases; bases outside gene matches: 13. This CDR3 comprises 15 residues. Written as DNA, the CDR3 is TGCAGTGCCGTCCCGGGACAGGGGGCGAGCTGGGGCTACACCTTC. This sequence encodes CSAVPGQGASWGYTF.

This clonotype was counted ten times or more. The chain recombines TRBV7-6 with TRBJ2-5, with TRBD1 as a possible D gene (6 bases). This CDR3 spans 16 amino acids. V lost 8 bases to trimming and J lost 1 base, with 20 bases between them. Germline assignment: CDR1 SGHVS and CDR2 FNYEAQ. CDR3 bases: TGTGCCAGCGGGGGCGGAGCAGGCCTGCCCCAAGAGACCCAGTACTTC. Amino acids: CASGGGAGLPQETQYF.

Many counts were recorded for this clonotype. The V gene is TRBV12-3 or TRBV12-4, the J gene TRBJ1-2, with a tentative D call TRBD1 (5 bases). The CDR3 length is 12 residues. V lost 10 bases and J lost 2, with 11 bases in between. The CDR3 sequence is CATQGRNYGYTF. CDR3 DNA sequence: TGTGCCACGCAGGGAAGGAACTATGGCTACACCTTC.

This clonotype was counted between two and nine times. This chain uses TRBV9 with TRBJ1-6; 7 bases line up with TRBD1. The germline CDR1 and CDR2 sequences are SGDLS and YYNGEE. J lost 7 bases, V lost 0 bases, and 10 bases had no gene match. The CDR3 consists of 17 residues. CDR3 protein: CASSVGAGTDINSPLHF. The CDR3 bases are TGTGCCAGCAGCGTAGGAGCCGGGACAGATATCAATTCACCCCTCCACTTT.

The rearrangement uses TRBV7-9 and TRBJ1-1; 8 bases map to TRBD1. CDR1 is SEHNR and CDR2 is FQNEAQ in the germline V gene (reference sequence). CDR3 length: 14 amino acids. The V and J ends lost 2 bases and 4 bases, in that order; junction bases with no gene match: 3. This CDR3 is CASSLQGAGTEAFF. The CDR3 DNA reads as TGTGCCAGCAGCTTACAGGGGGCGGGCACTGAAGCTTTCTTT.

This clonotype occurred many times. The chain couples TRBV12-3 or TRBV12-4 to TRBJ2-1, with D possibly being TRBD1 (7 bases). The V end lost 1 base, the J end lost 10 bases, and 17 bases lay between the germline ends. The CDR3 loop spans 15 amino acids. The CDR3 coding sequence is TGTGCCAGCAGTTTAGTTCCAGGGGGAGGAGGGGAGCAGTTCTTC. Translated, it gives CASSLVPGGGGEQFF.

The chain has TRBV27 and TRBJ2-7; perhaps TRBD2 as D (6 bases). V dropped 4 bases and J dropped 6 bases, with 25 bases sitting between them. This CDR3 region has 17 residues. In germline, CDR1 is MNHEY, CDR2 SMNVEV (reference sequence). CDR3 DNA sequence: TGTGCCAGCAGTTCGCCTGTGCGGGGTCTGATTAAGGGCGAGCAGTACTTC. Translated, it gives CASSSPVRGLIKGEQYF.

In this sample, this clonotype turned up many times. The CDR3 DNA reads as TGCGCCAGCAGCTGGGGACTCAGCACAGATACGCAGTATTTT. This codes for CASSWGLSTDTQYF. The V call is TRBV5-1, the J call TRBJ2-3; TRBD2 is a possible D gene (6 bases). The CDR3 has 14 residues. Germline V lookup: CDR1 SGHRS, CDR2 YFSETQ. The V and J ends lost 3 bases and 0 bases respectively, with 8 bases between them. Full variable domain (missing parts from reference TRBV5-1 and TRBJ2-3): KAGVTQTPRYLIKTRGQQVTLSCSPISGHRSVSWYQQTPGQGLQFLFEYFSETQRNKGNFPGRFSGRQFSNSRSEMNVSTLELGDSALYLCASSWGLSTDTQYFGPGTRLTVL.

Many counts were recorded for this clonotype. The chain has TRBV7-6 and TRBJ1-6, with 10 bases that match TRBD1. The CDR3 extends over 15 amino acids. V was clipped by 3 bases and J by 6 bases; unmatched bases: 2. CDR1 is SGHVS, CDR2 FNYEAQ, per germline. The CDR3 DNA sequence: TGTGCCAGCAGCTTGGGACAGGGGTCTAATTCACCCCTCCACTTT. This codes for CASSLGQGSNSPLHF.